A selection of T cell receptor beta chains follows, all from one sample in a study of blood T cell repertoires in COVID-19. Data came from immunoSEQ multiplex PCR; TCRdb stores just in-frame clones and leaves some out. The top ten hold 1.5% to 2% of the sample, which has 350,000 or so clones, around 88% seen once. The specimen was peripheral blood. The origin of the receptors is a woman aged 30 to 39 with COVID-19, enrolled during active disease. The CDR3 runs from the conserved cysteine through the conserved F or W. D genes are given only for firm matches. Where a row states a size, it is once, few, many or the class of an expanded clone; other rows omit it.

.,TRBJ2-6,.,TRBV7-8,CASSLVFREILSGANVLTF,TGTGCCAGTAGCTTAGTCTTCCGGGAAATACTCTCTGGGGCCAACGTCCTGACTTTC
.,TRBJ2-5,TRBD2,TRBV3-1/TRBV3-2,CASSLRLAPQETQYF,TGTGCCAGCAGCCTCCGACTAGCGCCTCAAGAGACCCAGTACTTC
.,TRBJ1-5,.,TRBV4-2,CASSQGFPGNQPQHF,TGTGCCAGCAGCCAAGGTTTTCCCGGCAATCAGCCCCAGCATTTT
.,TRBJ1-4,TRBD1,TRBV4-3,CASSQAPGQGAQKLFF,TGCGCCAGCAGCCAAGCGCCGGGACAGGGGGCGCAAAAACTGTTTTTT
once,TRBJ1-2,.,TRBV30,CAWSVSSYGYTF,TGTGCCTGGAGTGTTTCCTCCTATGGCTACACCTTC
.,TRBJ1-1,.,TRBV9,CASSVFQGSEAFF,TGTGCCAGCAGCGTATTCCAGGGGTCGGAAGCTTTCTTT
.,TRBJ1-2,TRBD1,TRBV28,CASSYPTGGKDGYTF,TGTGCCAGCAGCTATCCGACAGGGGGGAAAGATGGCTACACCTTC
.,TRBJ1-4,.,TRBV6-5,CASTQKLQGGKLFF,TGTGCCAGCACCCAAAAGCTACAGGGAGGGAAACTGTTTTTT
.,TRBJ1-6,.,TRBV30,CAWSRRGRDNSPLHF,TGTGCCTGGAGTAGGCGGGGCAGGGATAATTCACCCCTCCACTTT
.,TRBJ2-3,.,TRBV5-8,CASSYSPRPSTDTQYF,TGTGCCAGCAGCTACTCTCCGAGGCCCAGCACAGATACGCAGTATTTT